This section outlines one T cell receptor beta chain sequence together with its context. TCRdb's table, derived via immunoSEQ multiplex PCR, lists solely in-frame clones and lacks some. The repertoire holds some 270,000 clones, with approximately 86% as singletons. The CDR3 runs 15 residues. Trimming pared 3 bases from V and 5 bases from J, leaving 16 bases between. Germline values: CDR1 MNHNS, CDR2 SASEGT. This entry is derived from a study of blood T cell repertoires in COVID-19. While infection was still active, Seattle patients were enrolled and then followed longitudinally. This chain joins TRBV6-1 and TRBJ1-1; D gene unclear. The sequencing input was peripheral blood. This TCR was sampled from a human donor with COVID-19, enrolled during active disease. The donor label of this sample is uncertain. CDR3 region: CASSDTPRGRTEAFF. CDR3 coding DNA: TGTGCCAGCAGTGATACCCCCCGGGGAAGAACTGAAGCTTTCTTT.